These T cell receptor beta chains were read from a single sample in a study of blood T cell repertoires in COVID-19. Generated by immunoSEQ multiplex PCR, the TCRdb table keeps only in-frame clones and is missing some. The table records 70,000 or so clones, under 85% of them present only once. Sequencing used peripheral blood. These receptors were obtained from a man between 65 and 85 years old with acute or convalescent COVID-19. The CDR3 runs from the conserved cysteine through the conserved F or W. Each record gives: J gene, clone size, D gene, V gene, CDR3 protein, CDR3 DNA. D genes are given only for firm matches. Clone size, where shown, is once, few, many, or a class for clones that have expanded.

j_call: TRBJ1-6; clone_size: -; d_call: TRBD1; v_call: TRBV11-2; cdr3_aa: CASSRDRGDSPLHF; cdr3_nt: TGTGCCAGCAGCCGCGACAGGGGGGATTCACCCCTCCACTTT
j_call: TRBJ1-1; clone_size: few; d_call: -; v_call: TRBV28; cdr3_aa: CASSPNEGRNTEAFF; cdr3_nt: TGTGCCAGCAGTCCCAATGAGGGTCGGAACACTGAAGCTTTCTTT
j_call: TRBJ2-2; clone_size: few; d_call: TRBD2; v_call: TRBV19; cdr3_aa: CASSFTSANTGELFF; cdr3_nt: TGTGCCAGTAGCTTCACTAGCGCCAACACCGGGGAGCTGTTTTTT
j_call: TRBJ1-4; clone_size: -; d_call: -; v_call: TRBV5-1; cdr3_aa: CASSGGNLNNEKLFF; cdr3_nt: TGCGCCAGCAGCGGTGGTAACTTGAATAATGAAAAACTGTTTTTT
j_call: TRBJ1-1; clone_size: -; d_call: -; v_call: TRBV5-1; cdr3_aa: CASSLQQGSTEAFF; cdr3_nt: TGCGCCAGCAGCTTGCAACAGGGTTCCACTGAAGCTTTCTTT
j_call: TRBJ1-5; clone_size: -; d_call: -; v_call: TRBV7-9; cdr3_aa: CASSAWGGSNQPQHF; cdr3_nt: TGTGCCAGCAGCGCATGGGGGGGAAGCAATCAGCCCCAGCATTTT
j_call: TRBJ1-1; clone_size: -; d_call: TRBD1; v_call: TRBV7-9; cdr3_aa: CASSPPGTGLNTEAFF; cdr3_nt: TGTGCCAGCAGCCCGCCCGGGACAGGTCTAAACACTGAAGCTTTCTTT
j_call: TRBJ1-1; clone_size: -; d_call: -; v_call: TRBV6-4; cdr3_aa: CASSLYGSTEAFF; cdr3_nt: TGTGCCAGCAGCCTCTATGGGAGCACTGAAGCTTTCTTT
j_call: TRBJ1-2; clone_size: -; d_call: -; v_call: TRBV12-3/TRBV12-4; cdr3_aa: CASREGQNYGYTF; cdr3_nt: TGTGCCAGCCGGGAGGGGCAAAACTATGGCTACACCTTC
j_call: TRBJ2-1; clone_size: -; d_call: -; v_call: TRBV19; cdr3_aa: CASSIKSGGVTYNEQFF; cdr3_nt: TGTGCCAGTAGTATAAAAAGTGGGGGCGTTACCTACAATGAGCAGTTCTTC
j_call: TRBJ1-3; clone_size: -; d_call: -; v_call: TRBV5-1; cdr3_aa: CASSFMGPGNTIYF; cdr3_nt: TGCGCCAGCAGCTTCATGGGGCCTGGAAACACCATATATTTT
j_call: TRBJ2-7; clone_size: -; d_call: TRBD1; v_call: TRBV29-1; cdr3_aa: CSVADRAIKIYEQYF; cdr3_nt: TGCAGCGTTGCGGACAGGGCCATCAAGATCTACGAGCAGTACTTC
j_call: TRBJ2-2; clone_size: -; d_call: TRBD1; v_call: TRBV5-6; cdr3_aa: CASSPPGRGSAGELFF; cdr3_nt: TGTGCCAGCAGCCCCCCGGGCAGGGGGTCTGCCGGGGAGCTGTTTTTT
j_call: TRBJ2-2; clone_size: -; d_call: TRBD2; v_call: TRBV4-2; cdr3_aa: CASSLGLAGGELFF; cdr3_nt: TGTGCCAGCAGCCTTGGACTAGCAGGCGGGGAGCTGTTTTTT
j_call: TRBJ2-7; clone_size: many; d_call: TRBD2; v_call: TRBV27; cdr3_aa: CASSLVLAGLYEQYF; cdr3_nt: TGTGCCAGCAGTTTAGTACTAGCGGGACTCTACGAGCAGTACTTC
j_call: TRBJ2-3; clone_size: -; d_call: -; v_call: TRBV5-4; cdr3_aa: CASSADSHTDTQYF; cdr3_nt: TGTGCCAGCAGCGCGGATAGTCACACAGATACGCAGTATTTT
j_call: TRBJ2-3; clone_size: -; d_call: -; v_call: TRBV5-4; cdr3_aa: CASSGSTDTQYF; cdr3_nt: TGTGCCAGCAGCGGCTCCACAGATACGCAGTATTTT
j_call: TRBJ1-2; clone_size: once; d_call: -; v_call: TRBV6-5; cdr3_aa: CASSPRGLGYTF; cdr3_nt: TGTGCCAGCAGTCCTCGGGGACTTGGCTACACCTTC
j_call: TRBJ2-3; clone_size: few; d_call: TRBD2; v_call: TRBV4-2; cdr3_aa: CASIYKAYRTRDTDTQYF; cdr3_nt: TGTGCCAGCATTTATAAGGCCTACCGGACTAGAGACACAGATACGCAGTATTTT
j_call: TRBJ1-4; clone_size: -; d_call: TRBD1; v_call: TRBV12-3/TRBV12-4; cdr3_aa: CASRQGTNEKLFF; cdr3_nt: TGTGCCAGCAGACAGGGGACTAATGAAAAACTGTTTTTT
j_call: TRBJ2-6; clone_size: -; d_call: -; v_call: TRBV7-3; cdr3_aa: CASSLGGAGANVLTF; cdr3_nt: TGTGCCAGCAGCTTAGGAGGGGCTGGGGCCAACGTCCTGACTTTC
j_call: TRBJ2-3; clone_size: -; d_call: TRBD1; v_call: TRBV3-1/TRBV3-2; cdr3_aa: CASSQEMGQGADTQYF; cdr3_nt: TGTGCCAGCAGCCAAGAGATGGGACAGGGTGCCGATACGCAGTATTTT
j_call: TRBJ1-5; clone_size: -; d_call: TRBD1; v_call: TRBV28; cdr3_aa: CASSTTGDSNQPQHF; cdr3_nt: TGTGCCAGCAGTACGACAGGGGATAGCAATCAGCCCCAGCATTTT
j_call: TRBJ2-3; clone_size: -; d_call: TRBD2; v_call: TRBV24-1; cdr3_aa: CATSDGLAGQNTDTQYF; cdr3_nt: TGTGCCACCAGTGACGGACTAGCGGGGCAAAACACAGATACGCAGTATTTT
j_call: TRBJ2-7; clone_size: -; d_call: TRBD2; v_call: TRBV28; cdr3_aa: CASTLPGTTYEQYF; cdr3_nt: TGTGCCAGCACCCTCCCCGGGACTACCTACGAGCAGTACTTC
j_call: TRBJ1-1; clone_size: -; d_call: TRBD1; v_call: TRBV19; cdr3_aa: CASSIPRTGDTEAFF; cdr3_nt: TGTGCCAGTAGTATTCCGAGGACAGGGGACACTGAAGCTTTCTTT
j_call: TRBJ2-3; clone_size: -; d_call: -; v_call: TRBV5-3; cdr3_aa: CARSLDFGGRDTDTQYF; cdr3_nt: TGTGCCAGAAGCTTGGATTTCGGCGGGCGGGACACAGATACGCAGTATTTT
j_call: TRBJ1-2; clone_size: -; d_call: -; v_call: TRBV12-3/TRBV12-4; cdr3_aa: CASWRGIDGYTF; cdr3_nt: TGTGCCAGCTGGCGGGGGATTGATGGCTACACCTTC
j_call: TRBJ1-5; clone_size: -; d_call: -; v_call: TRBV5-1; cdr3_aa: CASSPLAGNQPQHF; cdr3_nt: TGCGCCAGCAGCCCGTTGGCAGGCAATCAGCCCCAGCATTTT
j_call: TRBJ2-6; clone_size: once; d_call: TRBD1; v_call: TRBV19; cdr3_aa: CASTRQGSLGGANVLTF; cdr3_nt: TGTGCCAGTACAAGACAGGGTTCCTTGGGGGGGGCCAACGTCCTGACTTTC
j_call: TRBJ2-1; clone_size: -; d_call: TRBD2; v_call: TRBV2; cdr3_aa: CASSRGGNEQFF; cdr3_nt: TGTGCCAGCAGCCGGGGGGGCAATGAGCAGTTCTTC
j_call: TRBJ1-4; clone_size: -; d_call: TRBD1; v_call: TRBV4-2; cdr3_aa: CASSQVGQEVGKLFF; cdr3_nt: TGTGCCAGCAGCCAAGTAGGACAGGAGGTCGGAAAACTGTTTTTT
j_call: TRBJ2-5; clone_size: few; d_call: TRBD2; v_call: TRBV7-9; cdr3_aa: CASSLEGAGWFETQYF; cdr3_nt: TGTGCCAGCAGCTTAGAGGGAGCGGGATGGTTTGAGACCCAGTACTTC
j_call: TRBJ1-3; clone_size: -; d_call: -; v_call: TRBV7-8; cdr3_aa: CASSWAPPPSSGNTIYF; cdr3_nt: TGTGCCAGCAGCTGGGCACCCCCGCCAAGCTCTGGAAACACCATATATTTT
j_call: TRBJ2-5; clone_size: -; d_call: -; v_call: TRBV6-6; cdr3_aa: CASRSGATEETQYF; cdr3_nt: TGTGCCAGCAGATCAGGGGCCACTGAAGAGACCCAGTACTTC
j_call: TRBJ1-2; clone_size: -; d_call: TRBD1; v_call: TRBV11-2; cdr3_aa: CASSPTGSNYGYTF; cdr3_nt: TGTGCCAGCAGTCCGACAGGGTCTAACTATGGCTACACCTTC
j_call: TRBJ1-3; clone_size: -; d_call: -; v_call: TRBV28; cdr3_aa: CASSENEDTIYF; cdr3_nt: TGTGCCAGCAGTGAGAACGAGGACACCATATATTTT
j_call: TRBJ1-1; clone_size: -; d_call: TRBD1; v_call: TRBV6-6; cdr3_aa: CASRRQGNTEAFF; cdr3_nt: TGTGCCAGCAGGAGACAGGGGAACACTGAAGCTTTCTTT
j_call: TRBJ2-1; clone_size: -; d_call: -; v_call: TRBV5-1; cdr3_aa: CASSPLPGSGNEQFF; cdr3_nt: TGCGCCAGCAGCCCCCTCCCCGGGAGCGGCAATGAGCAGTTCTTC
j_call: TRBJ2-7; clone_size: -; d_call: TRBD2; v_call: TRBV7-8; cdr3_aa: CASSLRLANYEQYF; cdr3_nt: TGTGCCAGCAGCTTACGACTAGCGAACTACGAGCAGTACTTC
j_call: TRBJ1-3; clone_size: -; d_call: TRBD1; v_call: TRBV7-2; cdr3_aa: CASSRDREAGNTIYF; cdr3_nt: TGTGCCAGCAGCCGCGACAGGGAAGCAGGAAACACCATATATTTT
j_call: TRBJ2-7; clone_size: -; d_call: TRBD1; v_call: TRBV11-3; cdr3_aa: CASSLGQGASRYEQYF; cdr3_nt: TGTGCCAGCAGCTTAGGACAGGGGGCCTCCCGCTACGAGCAGTACTTC
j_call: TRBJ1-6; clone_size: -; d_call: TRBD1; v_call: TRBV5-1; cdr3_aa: CASSMTGGRESPLHF; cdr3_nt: TGCGCCAGCAGCATGACAGGGGGCAGAGAGTCACCCCTCCACTTT
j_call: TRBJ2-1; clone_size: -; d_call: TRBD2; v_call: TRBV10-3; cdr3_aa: CATYQAGGPNEQFF; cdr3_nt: TGTGCCACCTATCAAGCGGGAGGGCCGAATGAGCAGTTCTTC
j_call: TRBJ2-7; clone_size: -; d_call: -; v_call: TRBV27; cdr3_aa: CASMSYSYEQYF; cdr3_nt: TGTGCCAGCATGAGTTACTCCTACGAGCAGTACTTC
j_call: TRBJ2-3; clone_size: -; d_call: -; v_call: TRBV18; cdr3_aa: CASSPPGGRTADTQYF; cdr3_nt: TGTGCCAGCTCACCACCTGGTGGGAGGACGGCAGATACGCAGTATTTT
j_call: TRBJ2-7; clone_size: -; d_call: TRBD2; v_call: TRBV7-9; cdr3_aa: CASNQGPGLAGGPNYEQYF; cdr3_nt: TGTGCCAGCAATCAAGGGCCGGGACTAGCGGGAGGGCCTAACTACGAGCAGTACTTC
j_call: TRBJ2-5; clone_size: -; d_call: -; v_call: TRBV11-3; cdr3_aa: CASSPRRGETQYF; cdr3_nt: TGTGCCAGCAGCCCCCGGAGAGGAGAGACCCAGTACTTC
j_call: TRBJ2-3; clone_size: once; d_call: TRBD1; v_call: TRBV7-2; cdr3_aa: CASSGGGTDTQYF; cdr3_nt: TGTGCCAGCTCAGGGGGCGGCACAGATACGCAGTATTTT
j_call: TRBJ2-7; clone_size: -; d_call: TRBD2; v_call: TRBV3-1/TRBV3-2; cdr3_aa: CASSRLAGVHEQYF; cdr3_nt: TGTGCCAGCAGCCGCCTAGCGGGAGTTCACGAGCAGTACTTC
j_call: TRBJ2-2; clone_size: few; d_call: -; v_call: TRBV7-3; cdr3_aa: CASSLVQTGNTGELFF; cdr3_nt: TGTGCCAGCAGCTTAGTACAAACGGGGAACACCGGGGAGCTGTTTTTT
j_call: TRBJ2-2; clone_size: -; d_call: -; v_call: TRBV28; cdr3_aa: CASRSGLLANTGELFF; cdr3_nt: TGTGCCAGCAGGTCAGGACTCCTCGCGAACACCGGGGAGCTGTTTTTT
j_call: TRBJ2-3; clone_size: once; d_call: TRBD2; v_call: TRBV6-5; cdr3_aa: CASKSGGTDTQYF; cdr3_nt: TGTGCCAGCAAGAGCGGGGGCACAGATACGCAGTATTTT
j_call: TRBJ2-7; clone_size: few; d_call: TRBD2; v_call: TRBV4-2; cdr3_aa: CASSQDPASGGEQYF; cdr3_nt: TGTGCCAGCAGCCAAGATCCCGCTAGCGGCGGCGAGCAGTACTTC
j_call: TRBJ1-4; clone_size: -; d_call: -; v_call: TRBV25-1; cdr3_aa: CASSPPGEKLFF; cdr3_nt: TGTGCCAGCAGCCCCCCGGGTGAAAAACTGTTTTTT
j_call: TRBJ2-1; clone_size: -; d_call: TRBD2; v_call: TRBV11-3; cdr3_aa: CASSPSLTSGRNEQFF; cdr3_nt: TGTGCCAGCAGCCCCTCTCTGACTAGCGGGAGAAATGAGCAGTTCTTC
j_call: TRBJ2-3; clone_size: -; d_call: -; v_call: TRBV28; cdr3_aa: CASREGGITDTQYF; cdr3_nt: TGTGCCAGCAGGGAGGGCGGGATCACAGATACGCAGTATTTT
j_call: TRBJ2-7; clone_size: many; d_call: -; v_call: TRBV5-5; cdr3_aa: CASSPAGSSYEQYF; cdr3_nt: TGTGCCAGCAGCCCTGCCGGGAGTTCCTACGAGCAGTACTTC
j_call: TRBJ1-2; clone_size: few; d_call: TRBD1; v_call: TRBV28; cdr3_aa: CASSLGTGKYGYTF; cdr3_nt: TGTGCCAGCAGTTTAGGGACAGGGAAGTATGGCTACACCTTC
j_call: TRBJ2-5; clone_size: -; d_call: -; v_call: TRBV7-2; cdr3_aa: CASSLDEFRTQYF; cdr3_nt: TGTGCCAGCAGCTTAGATGAGTTTCGGACCCAGTACTTC